This T cell receptor beta chain originates from a study of blood T cell repertoires in COVID-19. Study at large: The United States, Italy and Spain supplied acute and convalescent COVID-19 samples. PBMCs, B-cell-depleted T cells, or T cells provided the cDNA or gDNA that made up the material.

Trimming cost V 4 bases and J 2 bases; bases outside gene matches: 4. Germline V lookup: CDR1 SGHKS, CDR2 YYEKEE (reference sequence). CDR3 length: 14 residues. The authors' processing: Quantification of nucleated cells was approximated via reference gene primer amplification. Only in-frame clones appear in the TCRdb table, and some are missing; sequencing was by immunoSEQ multiplex PCR. The V and J calls and clone size come from that table; D and trimming were worked out from the DNA. The sample records 300,000 to 400,000 clones, around 89% being singletons. Patients of the Seattle cohort, enrolled during active infection, were followed longitudinally.

The TCR was taken from a woman under 40 with COVID-19, enrolled during active disease. Sequenced: peripheral blood. This chain links TRBV5-5 with TRBJ2-7; 9 nucleotides line up with TRBD1. CDR3: CASSIRQGAYEQYV. CDR3 nucleotide sequence: TGTGCCAGCAGCATCCGACAGGGGGCCTACGAGCAGTACGTC.